The entry below gives a single TCR beta chain sequence along with its context. Its antigen is not known. Trimming removed 2 bases from V and 3 bases from J, with 8 bases in between. The CDR3 covers 13 residues. CDR1 is SQVTM, CDR2 ANQGSEA, per germline. Treatment defined: oral pan-JAK inhibitor, 5-10 mg twice daily. Collected material from alopecia areata patients comprised lesional scalp punch biopsies and peripheral blood. This sample stems from a study of CD8+ T cells in alopecia areata. About the study: Administration of oral tofacitinib to treated patients was at 5 to 10 mg twice daily.

Findings and caveats of the study: Tofacitinib yielded significantly lower scalp clonality and fewer expanded CD8+ clones among the top 100. Researchers report lesional scalp, most notably alopecia totalis/universalis, outstripped normal scalp in clonality.

Extracted RNA was reverse transcribed into cDNA, the sequencing template. TCRdb's table, derived via immunoSEQ multiplex PCR, lists solely in-frame clones and lacks some. There are roughly 220,000 clones in the sample; 66% occur only once, and roughly 1.2% lies in the top ten. This chain connects TRBV29-1 to TRBJ1-5; tentative D call: TRBD1 (5 bases). This specimen consisted of CD4+ T cells sorted from blood, obtained at approximately week 42, from a patient treated with tofacitinib. The source of this sequence is a human donor with alopecia areata. CDR3 coding DNA: TGCAGCGTTGAACAGGGTGACAATCAGCCCCAGCATTTT. Translation: CSVEQGDNQPQHF.